The TCR beta chain under discussion was sequenced for a study of liver allograft versus peripheral blood T cells. Study context: In transplanted livers, T cell receptor repertoires were compared with those found in the recipients' peripheral blood. Study-wide findings and caveats: T cell receptor repertoires inside liver allografts reportedly differed from those in peripheral blood.

TCRdb re-analysed the reads in MiXCR, keeping a single row per CDR3 protein. The sample lists 5,000 to 6,500 distinct CDR3 sequences, 15% to 20% seen once, with approximately 49% in the top ten. The CDR3 sequence is 14 residues long. Germline trimming cut 4 bases from V and 2 bases from J; bases unmatched to any gene: 4. CDR1 and CDR2 from the germline V gene are MDHEN and SYDVKM. This clonotype was observed a few times. The antigen remains undetermined. The chain recombines TRBV28 with TRBJ2-7; 8 nucleotides align to TRBD1. The TCR originated in a human patient who had a liver transplant. Some T cells may have come from the graft donor. CDR3 sequence: CASSSNRGTYEQYF. In DNA form, the CDR3 reads TGTGCCAGCAGTTCGAACAGGGGGACCTACGAGCAGTACTTC.